These 10 T cell receptor beta chains originate from one sample sequenced in a study of CD8 T cells in ankylosing spondylitis. Findings and limits, study-wide: A motif in TCR beta, a set of 8 or 9 highly homologous variants, appeared characteristic of ankylosing spondylitis blood.

TCRdb independently ran MiXCR on the 5' RACE reads; one entry per CDR3 protein. The sample has some 700,000 distinct CDR3 sequences; 19% are singletons. Their cognate antigens are unknown. What was sequenced was blood, either unsorted or a sorted T cell fraction (not recorded which). The receptors stem from a male donor with ankylosing spondylitis.

This chain uses TRBV25-1 with TRBJ2-2; 9 bases align to TRBD1. The CDR3 runs to 16 residues. Trimming cost V 1 base and J 4 bases; bases outside gene matches: 4. Germline assignment: CDR1 MGHDK and CDR2 SYGVNS. The CDR3 spells CASSESGTGSTGELFF. Here the CDR3 DNA reads TGTGCCAGCAGTGAATCCGGGACAGGGTCCACCGGGGAGCTGTTTTTT.

This clonotype has just a few counts. The rearrangement joins TRBV30 to TRBJ2-6; D gene uncertain. The CDR3 is 17 residues long. Germline assignment: CDR1 GTSNPN and CDR2 SVGIG (reference sequence). Trimming cost V 4 bases and J 6 bases, with 22 bases left between them. The CDR3 bases are TGTGCCTGGAAAACGGGTGGTTCAATAAGGAAGGCCAACGTCCTGACTTTC. This translates into CAWKTGGSIRKANVLTF.

The CDR3 nucleotides read TGTGCCAGTCACCATCCCCACTCCTACGAGCAGTACTTC. This gives the protein CASHHPHSYEQYF. This rearrangement joins TRBV28 to TRBJ2-7; unclear D gene. Germline V gene data show CDR1 as MDHEN and CDR2 as SYDVKM. This CDR3 spans 13 amino acids. Trimming cost V 9 bases and J 0 bases, with 12 bases left between them.

The chain joins TRBV5-6 to TRBJ1-2; unclear D gene. V shed 0 bases and J shed 5 bases, with 17 bases lying between them. The germline V gene has CDR1 SGHDT and CDR2 YYEEEE. This CDR3 comprises 16 residues. The CDR3 DNA follows: TGTGCCAGCAGCTTGGCAGCCGGGGAGGATTGGTATGGCTACACCTTC. Its protein is CASSLAAGEDWYGYTF.

The V and J genes are TRBV12-3 or TRBV12-4 and TRBJ2-2; 7 bases line up with TRBD2. The CDR3 is 17 residues long. V was clipped by 7 bases and J by 3 bases; unmatched bases: 14. The CDR3 DNA is TGTGCCAGCATCAAAGGGGCGGGAGCGGCGGACACCGGGGAGCTGTTTTTT. Its translation is CASIKGAGAADTGELFF.

This clonotype was detected a few times. This chain connects TRBV6-5 to TRBJ1-2; D not certain. Germline V gene sequence: CDR1 MNHEY, CDR2 SVGAGI. V was clipped by 2 bases and J by 8 bases, with 12 bases between them. This CDR3 contains 13 residues. This CDR3 reads CASSYVAEEGYTF. For the CDR3, the DNA is TGTGCCAGCAGTTACGTTGCTGAGGAGGGCTACACCTTC.

In its sample, this clonotype was seen a few times. The V gene is TRBV5-1, the J gene TRBJ2-2; D unresolved. Trimming shortened V by 1 base and J by 2 bases, and 9 bases separated the two germline ends. This CDR3 contains 15 residues. Germline CDR1 and CDR2: SGHRS and YFSETQ. This chain's CDR3 is CASSLKTDNTGELFF. The CDR3 region has the DNA TGCGCCAGCAGCTTGAAGACTGACAACACCGGGGAGCTGTTTTTT.

This clonotype has only a few counts. V is TRBV6-5 and J is TRBJ1-4, with TRBD1 matching 8 bases. The J segment lost 8 bases and the V segment lost 4 bases, leaving 6 bases of the junction unmatched. The CDR3 spans 14 residues. CDR1 and CDR2 (germline): MNHEY, SVGAGI. The CDR3, as DNA: TGTGCCAGCAGTTGGGCACAGGGGGGCGAAAAACTGTTTTTT. Residues: CASSWAQGGEKLFF.

This clonotype appeared a few times. J is TRBJ2-6 and V is TRBV6-1; D perhaps matches TRBD2 (6 bases). The CDR3 runs 16 residues. Trimming took off 3 bases at V and 1 base at J, with 10 bases between the two ends. Germline V gives CDR1 MNHNS, CDR2 SASEGT. In DNA form, the CDR3 reads TGTGCCAGCAGTGAGGATAGCGGATCTGGGGCCAACGTCCTGACTTTC. Translated, it gives CASSEDSGSGANVLTF.

The rearrangement uses TRBV12-3 or TRBV12-4 and TRBJ2-4; D is undetermined. The CDR3 contains 15 residues. CDR3 sequence (DNA): TGTGCGTCGTCACCAAGTTCCTTAGCCAAAAACATTCAGTACTTC. It encodes CASSPSSLAKNIQYF.